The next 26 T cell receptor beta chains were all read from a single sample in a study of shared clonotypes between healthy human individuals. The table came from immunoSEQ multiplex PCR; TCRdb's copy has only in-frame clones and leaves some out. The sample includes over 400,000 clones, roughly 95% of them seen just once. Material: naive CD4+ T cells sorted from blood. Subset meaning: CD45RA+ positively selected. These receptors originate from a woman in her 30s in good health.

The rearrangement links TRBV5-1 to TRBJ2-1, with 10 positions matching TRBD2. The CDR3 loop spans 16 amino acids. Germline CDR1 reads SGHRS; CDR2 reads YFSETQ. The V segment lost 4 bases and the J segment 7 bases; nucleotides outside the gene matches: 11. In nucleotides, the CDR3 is TGCGCCAGCAGCCGGACACAGGGACTAGCGCGGAATGAGCAGTTCTTC. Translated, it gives CASSRTQGLARNEQFF.

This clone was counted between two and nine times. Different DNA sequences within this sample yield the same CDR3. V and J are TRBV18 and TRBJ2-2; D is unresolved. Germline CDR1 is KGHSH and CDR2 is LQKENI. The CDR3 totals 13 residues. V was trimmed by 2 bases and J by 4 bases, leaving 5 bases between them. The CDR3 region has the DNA TGTGCCAGCTCACCAGGGTCCACCGGGGAGCTGTTTTTT. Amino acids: CASSPGSTGELFF.

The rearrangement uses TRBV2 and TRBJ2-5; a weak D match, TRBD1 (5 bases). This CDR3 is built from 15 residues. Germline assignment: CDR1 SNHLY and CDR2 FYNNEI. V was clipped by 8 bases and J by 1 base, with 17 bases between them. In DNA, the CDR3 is TGTGCCAGCGTTAAGGGGTCGGTCCCCCAAGAGACCCAGTACTTC. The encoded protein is CASVKGSVPQETQYF.

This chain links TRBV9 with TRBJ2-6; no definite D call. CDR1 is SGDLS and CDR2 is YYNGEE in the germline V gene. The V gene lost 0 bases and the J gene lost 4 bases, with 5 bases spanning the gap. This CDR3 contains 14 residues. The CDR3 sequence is CASSVAVGANVLTF. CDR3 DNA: TGTGCCAGCAGCGTAGCGGTCGGGGCCAACGTCCTGACTTTC.

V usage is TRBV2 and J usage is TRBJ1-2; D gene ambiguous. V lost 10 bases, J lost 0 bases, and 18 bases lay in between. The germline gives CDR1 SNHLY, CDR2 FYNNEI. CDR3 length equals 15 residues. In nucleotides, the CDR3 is TGTGCCACCCGGGGAGGAGGAGGCACTAACTATGGCTACACCTTC. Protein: CATRGGGGTNYGYTF. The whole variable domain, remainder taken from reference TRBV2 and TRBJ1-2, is EPEVTQTPSHQVTQMGQEVILRCVPISNHLYFYWYRQILGQKVEFLVSFYNNEISEKSEIFDDQFSVERPDGSNFTLKIRSTKLEDSAMYFCATRGGGGTNYGYTFGSGTRLTVV.

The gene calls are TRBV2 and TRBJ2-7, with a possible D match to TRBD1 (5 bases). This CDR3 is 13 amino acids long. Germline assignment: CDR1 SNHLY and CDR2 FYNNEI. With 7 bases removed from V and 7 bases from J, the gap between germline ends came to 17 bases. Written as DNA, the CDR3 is TGTGCCAGCAAATCGAATGAGCCAGGGGAGCAGTACTTC. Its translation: CASKSNEPGEQYF.

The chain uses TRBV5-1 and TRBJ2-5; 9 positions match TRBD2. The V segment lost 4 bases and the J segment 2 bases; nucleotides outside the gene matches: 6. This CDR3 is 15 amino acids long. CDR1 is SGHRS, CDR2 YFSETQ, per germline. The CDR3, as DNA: TGCGCCAGCAGCCACCAGCGGGAGGCACAAGAGACCCAGTACTTC. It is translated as CASSHQREAQETQYF.

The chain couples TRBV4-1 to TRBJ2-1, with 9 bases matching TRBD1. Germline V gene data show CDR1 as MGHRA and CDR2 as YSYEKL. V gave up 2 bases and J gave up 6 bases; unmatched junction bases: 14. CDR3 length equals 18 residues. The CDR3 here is CASSQPVLGQGAGNEQFF. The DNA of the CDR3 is TGCGCCAGCAGCCAACCCGTGTTGGGACAGGGAGCCGGCAATGAGCAGTTCTTC.

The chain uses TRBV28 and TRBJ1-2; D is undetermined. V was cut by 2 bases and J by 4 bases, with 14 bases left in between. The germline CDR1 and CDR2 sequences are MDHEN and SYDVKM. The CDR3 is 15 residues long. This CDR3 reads CASSLDGLHIYGYTF. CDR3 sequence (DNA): TGTGCCAGCAGTTTAGATGGTCTACATATCTATGGCTACACCTTC.

CDR3 sequence: CASSLGGQGIYNEQFF. The CDR3 nucleotides read TGCGCCAGCAGCTTGGGTGGACAGGGTATTTACAATGAGCAGTTCTTC. V usage is TRBV5-1 and J usage is TRBJ2-1; 8 positions match TRBD1. The CDR3 spans 16 residues. V was clipped by 0 bases and J by 4 bases; unmatched bases: 6. The V gene's germline CDR1 is SGHRS and CDR2 YFSETQ.

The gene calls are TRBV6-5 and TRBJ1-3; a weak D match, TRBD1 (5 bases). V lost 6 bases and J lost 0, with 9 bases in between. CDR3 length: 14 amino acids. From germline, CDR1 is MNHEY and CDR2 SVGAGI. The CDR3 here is CASRKGRSGNTIYF. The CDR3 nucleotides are TGTGCCAGCAGGAAGGGGCGCTCTGGAAACACCATATATTTT.

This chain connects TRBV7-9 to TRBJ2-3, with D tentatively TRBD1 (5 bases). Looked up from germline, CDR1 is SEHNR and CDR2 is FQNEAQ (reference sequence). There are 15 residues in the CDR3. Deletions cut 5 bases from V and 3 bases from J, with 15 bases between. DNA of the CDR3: TGTGCCAGCAGCCCCAGGGTGTTTTTGACAGATACGCAGTATTTT. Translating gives CASSPRVFLTDTQYF.

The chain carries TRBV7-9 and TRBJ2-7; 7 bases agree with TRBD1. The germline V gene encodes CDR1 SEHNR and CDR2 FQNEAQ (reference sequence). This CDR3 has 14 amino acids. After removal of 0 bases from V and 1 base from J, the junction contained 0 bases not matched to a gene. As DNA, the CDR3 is TGTGCCAGCAGCTTAGCGGGACAGTCCTACGAGCAGTACTTC. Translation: CASSLAGQSYEQYF.

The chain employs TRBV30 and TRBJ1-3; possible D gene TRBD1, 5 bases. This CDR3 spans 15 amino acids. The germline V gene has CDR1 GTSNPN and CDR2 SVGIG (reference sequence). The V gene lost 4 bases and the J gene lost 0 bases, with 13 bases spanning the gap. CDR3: CAWNRQGSSGNTIYF. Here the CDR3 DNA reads TGTGCCTGGAACCGCCAGGGTAGCTCTGGAAACACCATATATTTT.

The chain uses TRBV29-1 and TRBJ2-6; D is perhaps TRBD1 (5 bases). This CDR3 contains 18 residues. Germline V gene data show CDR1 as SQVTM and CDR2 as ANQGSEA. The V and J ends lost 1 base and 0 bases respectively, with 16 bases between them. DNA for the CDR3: TGCAGCGTTGAAGTTGACAGAGCCTCTTTCTCTGGGGCCAACGTCCTGACTTTC. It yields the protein CSVEVDRASFSGANVLTF. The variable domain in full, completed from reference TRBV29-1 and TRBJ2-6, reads SAVISQKPSRDICQRGTSLTIQCQVDSQVTMMFWYRQQPGQSLTLIATANQGSEATYESGFVIDKFPISRPNLTFSTLTVSNMSPEDSSIYLCSVEVDRASFSGANVLTFGAGSRLTVL.

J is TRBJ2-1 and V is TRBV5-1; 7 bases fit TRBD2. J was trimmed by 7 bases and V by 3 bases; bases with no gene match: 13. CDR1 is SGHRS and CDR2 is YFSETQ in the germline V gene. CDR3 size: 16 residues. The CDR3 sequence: CASSSGGRERWNEQFF. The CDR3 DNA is TGCGCCAGCAGCTCCGGCGGGCGGGAGCGGTGGAATGAGCAGTTCTTC.

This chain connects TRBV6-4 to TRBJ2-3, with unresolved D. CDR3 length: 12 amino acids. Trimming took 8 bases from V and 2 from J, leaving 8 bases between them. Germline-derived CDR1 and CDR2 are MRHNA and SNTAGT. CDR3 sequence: CASGIFTDTQYF. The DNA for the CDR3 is TGTGCCAGCGGGATTTTCACAGATACGCAGTATTTT.

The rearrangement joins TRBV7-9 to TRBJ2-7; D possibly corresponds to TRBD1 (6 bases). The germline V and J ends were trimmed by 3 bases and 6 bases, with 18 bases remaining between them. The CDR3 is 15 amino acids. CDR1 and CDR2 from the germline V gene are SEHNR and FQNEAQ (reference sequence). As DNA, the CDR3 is TGTGCCAGCAGCTTGGCAGGGGACGGTGGGGGCGAGCAGTACTTC. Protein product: CASSLAGDGGGEQYF.

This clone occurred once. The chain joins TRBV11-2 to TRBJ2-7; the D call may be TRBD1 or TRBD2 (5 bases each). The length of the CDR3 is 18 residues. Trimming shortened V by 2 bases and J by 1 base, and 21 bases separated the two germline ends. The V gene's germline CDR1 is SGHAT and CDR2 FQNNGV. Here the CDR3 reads CASSLILAPGTASYEQYF. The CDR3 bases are TGTGCCAGCAGCTTAATCTTGGCTCCCGGGACGGCATCCTACGAGCAGTACTTC.

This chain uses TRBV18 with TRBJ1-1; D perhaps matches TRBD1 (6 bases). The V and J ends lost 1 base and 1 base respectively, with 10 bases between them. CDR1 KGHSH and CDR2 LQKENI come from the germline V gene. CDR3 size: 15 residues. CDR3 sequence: CASSPRQAENTEAFF. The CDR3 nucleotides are TGTGCCAGCTCACCACGACAGGCCGAGAACACTGAAGCTTTCTTT.

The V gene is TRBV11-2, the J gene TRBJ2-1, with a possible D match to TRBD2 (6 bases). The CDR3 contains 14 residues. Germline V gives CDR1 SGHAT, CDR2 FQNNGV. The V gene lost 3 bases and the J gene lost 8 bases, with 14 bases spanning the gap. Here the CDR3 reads CASSLDRGVDEQFF. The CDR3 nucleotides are TGTGCCAGCAGCTTGGACCGCGGGGTGGATGAGCAGTTCTTC.

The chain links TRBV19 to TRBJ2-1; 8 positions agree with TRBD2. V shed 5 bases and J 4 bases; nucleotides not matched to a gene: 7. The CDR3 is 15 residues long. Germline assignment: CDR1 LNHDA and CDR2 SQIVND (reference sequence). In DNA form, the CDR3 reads TGTGCCAGTAGTCGTCAGCGGGGGACTTACAATGAGCAGTTCTTC. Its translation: CASSRQRGTYNEQFF.

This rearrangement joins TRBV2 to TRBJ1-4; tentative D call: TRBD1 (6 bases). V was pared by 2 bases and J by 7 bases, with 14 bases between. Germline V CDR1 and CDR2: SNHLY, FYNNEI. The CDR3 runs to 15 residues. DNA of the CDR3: TGTGCCAGCAGTGAAATTCAGGGGCCGGTTGAAAAACTGTTTTTT. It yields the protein CASSEIQGPVEKLFF.

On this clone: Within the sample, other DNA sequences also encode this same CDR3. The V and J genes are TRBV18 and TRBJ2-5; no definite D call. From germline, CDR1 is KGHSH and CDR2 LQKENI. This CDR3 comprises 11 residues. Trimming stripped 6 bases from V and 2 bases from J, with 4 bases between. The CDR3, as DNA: TGTGCCAGCTCTCTTCAAGAGACCCAGTACTTC. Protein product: CASSLQETQYF.

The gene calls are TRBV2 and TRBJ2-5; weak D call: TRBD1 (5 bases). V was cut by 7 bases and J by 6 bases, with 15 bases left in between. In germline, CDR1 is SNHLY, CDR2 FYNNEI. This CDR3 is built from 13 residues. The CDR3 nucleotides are TGTGCCAGCACGGAGCAGGGCAGGAAGACCCAGTACTTC. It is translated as CASTEQGRKTQYF.

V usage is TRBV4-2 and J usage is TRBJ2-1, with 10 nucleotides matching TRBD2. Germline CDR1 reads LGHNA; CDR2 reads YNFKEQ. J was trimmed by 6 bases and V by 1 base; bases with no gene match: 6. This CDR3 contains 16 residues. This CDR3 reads CASSQAGLAGGNEQFF. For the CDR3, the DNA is TGTGCCAGCAGCCAAGCTGGTTTAGCGGGAGGCAATGAGCAGTTCTTC.